Given below is one TCR beta chain in context. The table lists this clonotype with many counts. Its antigen has not been determined. Base quality data are lacking; no much larger clone is found one base away. The sample belongs to a study of T cells of healthy individuals listed by TCRdb under 2018. The CDR3 numbers 14 residues from cysteine through phenylalanine. Solely the CDR3 DNA is kept, with 42 bases framed from the first base. V loses 5 bases, J loses 8 bases, and the germline ends lie 17 bases apart. The germline V gene specifies SGHRS as CDR1 and YFSETQ as CDR2. The library was produced with 5' RACE. TCRdb lists the instrument as Illumina MiSeq. The public reads were reanalyzed by TCRdb: fastp trimming at Q25, MiXCR alignment, in-frame beta chains only. Every CDR3 protein is listed once, alongside the most common genes and DNA of its rows. This sample gives 60,000 to 70,000 distinct CDR3 sequences in total; around 16% of them show up just once. The ten largest clones represent approximately 4.6% of the sample.

The source of this sequence is a human donor in good health. The chain joins TRBV5-1 to TRBJ2-4; a tentative D match to TRBD1 spans 5 bases. In nucleotide form, the sequence is TGCGCCAGCAGTTTCGACAGTACCCGCGACATTCAGTACTTC. This gives the protein CASSFDSTRDIQYF. With all but the CDR3 taken from the reference TRBV5-1 and TRBJ2-4 genes, the full variable domain is: KAGVTQTPRYLIKTRGQQVTLSCSPISGHRSVSWYQQTPGQGLQFLFEYFSETQRNKGNFPGRFSGRQFSNSRSEMNVSTLELGDSALYLCASSFDSTRDIQYFGAGTRLSVL.